This T cell receptor beta chain was captured by sequencing in a study of blood T cell repertoires in COVID-19. Study context: Acute-phase and convalescent COVID-19 samples originated in the United States, Italy and Spain. The cDNA or gDNA used as material had been derived from T cells, B-cell-depleted T cells, or PBMCs.

Authors' data handling: Estimation of nucleated cell counts was performed using reference gene primer amplification. The repertoire was sequenced with immunoSEQ multiplex PCR; TCRdb's copy has only in-frame clones and lacks some. V, J and clone size are taken as reported in that table, and D and trimming were inferred from the DNA itself. Among approximately 330,000 clones, approximately 87% were seen once, and the ten largest hold approximately 4%. This clone has just a few counts. The CDR3 totals 17 residues. The V gene lost 5 bases and the J gene lost 2 bases, with 22 bases spanning the gap. CDR1 and CDR2 (germline): MGHRA, YSYEKL.

The chain joins TRBV4-1 to TRBJ2-7, with D perhaps matching TRBD2 (6 bases). Source material: peripheral blood. The source is a woman in her 50s with active or convalescent COVID-19. This chain's CDR3 is CASSAKRAGRDTYEQYF. The DNA of the CDR3 is TGCGCCAGCAGCGCCAAGAGAGCGGGCAGGGATACCTACGAGCAGTACTTC.